Presented here are 30 T cell receptor beta chains from one specimen sequenced in a study of spatial heterogeneity in lung cancer. Findings of the study overall: Higher tumor mutation counts went along with higher counts of expanded intratumoral alpha and beta TCRs.

Specified time point: sample taken at primary tumor resection. TCRdb used MiXCR to reprocess the 5' RACE reads, holding one entry per CDR3 protein. The sample yields about 10,000 distinct CDR3 sequences, about 12% seen once. Their recognized antigens are unknown. The material was lung tumor tissue, obtained at surgery. Every receptor here comes from a female donor with early-stage non-small cell lung cancer.

There are many counts of this clonotype. The chain couples TRBV29-1 to TRBJ2-2; 11 bases are a match to TRBD1. With V trimmed by 7 bases and J by 7 bases, 14 bases remained unmatched. This CDR3 comprises 16 residues. CDR1 and CDR2 (germline): SQVTM, ANQGSEA. The CDR3 protein is CSAETMDRGRFGELFF. The CDR3 region has the DNA TGCAGCGCCGAGACCATGGACAGGGGGCGCTTCGGGGAGCTGTTTTTT.

This clonotype was seen repeatedly, ten times or more. This chain connects TRBV6-2 or TRBV6-3 to TRBJ2-4; 8 bases are a match to TRBD1. Germline CDR1 and CDR2: MNHEY and SVGEGT. This CDR3 is 13 amino acids long. V lost 6 bases, J lost 7 bases, and 5 bases stayed unmatched. CDR3 sequence (DNA): TGTGCCAGCAGGGACAGGGCACGGAACATTCAGTACTTC. As protein: CASRDRARNIQYF.

In this sample, this clonotype turned up a few times. The rearrangement links TRBV30 to TRBJ1-1, with 8 bases identical to TRBD1. CDR3 length: 12 residues. V was pared by 7 bases and J by 5 bases, with 6 bases of the junction left unmatched. Germline CDR1 and CDR2: GTSNPN and SVGIG (reference sequence). CDR3 nucleotide sequence: TGTGCCTCCGGACAGGGTGGGACTGAAGCTTTCTTT. Translation: CASGQGGTEAFF.

Comment on this clonotype: The junction departs from germline at one end; a sequencing error may be responsible. The rearrangement links TRBV5-4 to TRBJ1-5, with 7 nucleotides matching TRBD1. This CDR3 has 18 residues. Germline loops: CDR1 SGHNT, CDR2 YYREEE (reference sequence). The CDR3 region is CASSPVGGGINSNQPQHF. CDR3 sequence (DNA): TGCGCCAGCAGCCCCGTGGGAGGGGGCATCAATAGCAATCAGCCCCAGCATTTT.

The chain recombines TRBV21-1 with TRBJ1-6; the table's D call, TRBD1, was not checked against the DNA. TRBV21-1 is a documented pseudogene. CDR3 size: 17 residues. CDR3 DNA: TGTGCCAGCAGCAAAGTTTTTGCGGACAGGGTGTTTTCACCCCTCCACTTT. This codes for CASSKVFADRVFSPLHF.

This clonotype was found many times. The chain recombines TRBV7-9 with TRBJ2-6; 7 nucleotides align to TRBD1. Trimming removed 4 bases from V and 0 bases from J; junction bases left unmatched: 12. This CDR3 is 19 amino acids long. The germline V gene encodes CDR1 SEHNR and CDR2 FQNEAQ (reference sequence). The CDR3 nucleotides read TGTGCCAGCAGCTCCGACCGCCCGGGACAGAACTCTGGGGCCAACGTCCTGACTTTC. Translated: CASSSDRPGQNSGANVLTF.

This clonotype was counted ten times or more. The gene calls are TRBV6-5 and TRBJ1-4, with 8 bases identical to TRBD1. Germline CDR1 reads MNHEY; CDR2 reads SVGAGI. J lost 13 bases, V lost 0 bases, and 19 bases had no gene match. This CDR3 spans 18 amino acids. The CDR3 here is CASSYSTSRTGKNGRLFF. CDR3 coding DNA: TGTGCCAGCAGTTACTCGACAAGTAGGACAGGGAAGAATGGAAGACTGTTTTTT.

This clonotype was detected many times. The chain joins TRBV3-1 to TRBJ1-6; 10 nucleotides align to TRBD1. This CDR3 is 17 amino acids long. Germline V gene sequence: CDR1 LGHDT, CDR2 YNNKEL (reference sequence). V lost 2 bases, J lost 9 bases, and 10 bases stayed unmatched. CDR3 protein: CASSQTGRQGARSPLHF. In DNA, the CDR3 is TGTGCCAGCAGCCAAACGGGGCGACAGGGGGCTCGTTCACCCCTCCACTTT.

This clonotype turned up a few times. Its ends do not fully match the called genes, so a read error is possible. The chain is built from TRBV7-8 and TRBJ2-1; perhaps D is TRBD1 or TRBD2 (9 bases each). This CDR3 region has 16 residues. CDR1 is SGHVS, CDR2 FQNEAQ, per germline. The CDR3 here is CAGSSTGGGRDDEQFF. The CDR3 bases are TGTGCCGGCAGCTCCACAGGGGGCGGGAGGGATGATGAGCAGTTCTTC.

By proportion, this clonotype is medium-sized. The rearrangement joins TRBV4-1 to TRBJ2-5; TRBD2 aligns across 14 bases. CDR1 and CDR2 from the germline V gene are MGHRA and YSYEKL. The trim removed 1 base at V and 4 bases at J, leaving 8 bases unmatched. CDR3 length: 18 amino acids. For the CDR3, the DNA is TGCGCCAGCAGCCAAGGAGGGACTAGCGGGGGCTCAGGAGAGACCCAGTACTTC. This encodes CASSQGGTSGGSGETQYF.

The table lists this clonotype with many counts. The chain links TRBV20-1 to TRBJ2-1, with TRBD2 matching 9 bases. After removal of 1 base from V and 0 bases from J, the junction contained 10 bases not matched to a gene. The V gene's germline CDR1 is DFQATT and CDR2 SNEGSKA (reference sequence). The CDR3 is made up of 18 amino acids. The CDR3 region is CSARGWESGGSSYNEQFF. DNA of the CDR3: TGCAGTGCTAGAGGCTGGGAAAGCGGGGGGAGCTCCTACAATGAGCAGTTCTTC.

This clonotype ranks as medium-sized (0.01 to 0.1%). The V gene is TRBV18, the J gene TRBJ2-5; maybe TRBD1 (5 bases). Germline V lookup: CDR1 KGHSH, CDR2 LQKENI. This CDR3 is 12 amino acids long. Trimming shortened V by 5 bases and J by 12 bases, and 16 bases separated the two germline ends. CDR3 residues: CASSILTESKYF. The DNA for the CDR3 is TGTGCCAGCTCAATATTGACAGAGTCCAAGTACTTC.

The CDR3 DNA is TGTGCCAGCAGCGTAGACCGACTTACAGGTGGAAACACCATATATTTT. Amino acid sequence: CASSVDRLTGGNTIYF. The chain employs TRBV9 and TRBJ1-3, with D perhaps TRBD1 (5 bases). Trimming pared 0 bases from V and 3 bases from J, leaving 13 bases between. The CDR3 is 16 amino acids. CDR1 is SGDLS and CDR2 is YYNGEE in the germline V gene.

This clonotype was recorded many times. This chain uses TRBV12-3 or TRBV12-4 with TRBJ2-5; the D gene is possibly TRBD1 (5 bases). V lost 2 bases, J lost 4 bases, and 11 bases lay in between. The CDR3 spans 14 residues. CDR3 region: CASSLKLGVETQYF. The CDR3 DNA reads TGTGCCAGCAGTTTAAAGTTAGGGGTAGAGACCCAGTACTTC.

The chain has TRBV11-2 and TRBJ2-2, with D perhaps matching TRBD1 or TRBD2 (5 bases each). Trimming took off 2 bases at V and 4 bases at J, with 17 bases between the two ends. The CDR3 consists of 17 residues. Germline-derived CDR1 and CDR2 are SGHAT and FQNNGV. The CDR3 loop reads CASSLLLGTSATGELFF. The CDR3 DNA reads TGTGCCAGCAGCTTACTTTTAGGGACCTCTGCCACCGGGGAGCTGTTTTTT.

This clonotype ranks as medium-sized. The chain recombines TRBV7-9 with TRBJ2-2; maybe TRBD2 (7 bases). V was shortened by 3 bases and J by 6 bases, with 17 bases between the two germline ends. The CDR3 loop spans 16 amino acids. CDR1 is SEHNR, CDR2 FQNEAQ, per germline (reference sequence). Here the CDR3 DNA reads TGTGCCAGCAGCTTGACGGGGGGCCTTTTAGCCGGGGAGCTGTTTTTT. The encoded protein is CASSLTGGLLAGELFF.

The sample holds many counts of this clonotype. The chain couples TRBV7-9 to TRBJ2-7; D possibly corresponds to TRBD2 (5 bases). V dropped 6 bases and J dropped 3 bases, with 9 bases sitting between them. The CDR3 runs 12 residues. Germline V CDR1 and CDR2: SEHNR, FQNEAQ (reference sequence). The CDR3 is CASSAGGYEQYF. The CDR3 coding sequence is TGTGCCAGCAGTGCTGGAGGCTACGAGCAGTACTTC.

This clonotype has a handful of counts. The chain joins TRBV7-2 to TRBJ2-1; tentatively, D is TRBD2 (6 bases). The CDR3 totals 19 residues. Trimming removed 0 bases from V and 4 bases from J, with 22 bases in between. Per the germline V gene, CDR1 is SGHTA and CDR2 is FQGNSA. The CDR3: CASSLARLLVGGAYNEQFF. CDR3 nucleotide sequence: TGTGCCAGCAGCTTAGCCAGGCTATTAGTCGGCGGGGCTTACAATGAGCAGTTCTTC.

This clonotype was counted ten times or more. This chain links TRBV11-1 with TRBJ2-1; perhaps TRBD2 as D (5 bases). Looked up from germline, CDR1 is SGHAT and CDR2 is FQDESV (reference sequence). The CDR3 has 16 amino acids. The V and J ends lost 5 bases and 6 bases respectively, with 20 bases between them. CDR3 region: CASSPAGEGTSNEQFF. CDR3 DNA: TGTGCCAGCAGCCCAGCCGGTGAGGGAACATCCAATGAGCAGTTCTTC.

A note on this clonotype: Relative to the germline gene, one junction end is altered; a read error may explain this. The rearrangement joins TRBV20-1 to TRBJ2-7; no clear D gene. Germline CDR1 DFQATT, CDR2 SNEGSKA (reference sequence). The CDR3 is 13 amino acids. The CDR3 nucleotides read TGCGGTGCCTCGGACCCTCGAACCTACGAGCAGTACTTC. Its translation: CGASDPRTYEQYF.

This clonotype appeared many times. The V call is TRBV4-3, the J call TRBJ2-7; TRBD1 or TRBD2 may be the D gene (5 bases each). Trimming removed 2 bases from V and 7 bases from J, with 21 bases in between. Per germline, CDR1 LGHNA and CDR2 YSLEER. The CDR3 runs to 16 residues. CDR3 sequence reads: CASSQLPGTETGEQYF. CDR3 in DNA: TGCGCCAGCAGCCAACTCCCCGGGACGGAGACGGGAGAGCAGTACTTC.

This clonotype was recorded at least ten times. The chain recombines TRBV14 with TRBJ1-1, with unresolved D. This CDR3 spans 14 amino acids. V lost 2 bases, J lost 1 base, and 8 bases lay in between. The germline gives CDR1 SGHDN, CDR2 FVKESK. The CDR3 loop reads CASSQSRRNTEAFF. The CDR3 DNA follows: TGTGCCAGCAGCCAAAGTAGGAGGAACACTGAAGCTTTCTTT.

This clonotype was detected only a few times. The chain has TRBV6-2 or TRBV6-3 and TRBJ2-3; no clear D gene. The CDR3 is 13 amino acids. The V end lost 8 bases, the J end lost 2 bases, and 11 bases lay between the germline ends. Germline V lookup: CDR1 MNHEY, CDR2 SVGEGT. In nucleotides, the CDR3 is TGTGCCAGCGCTTTAGACTTCACAGATACGCAGTATTTT. This gives the protein CASALDFTDTQYF.

This clonotype was counted ten times or more. J is TRBJ2-3 and V is TRBV5-1; unclear D gene. Germline lookup yields CDR1 SGHRS and CDR2 YFSETQ. With 4 bases removed from V and 0 bases from J, the gap between germline ends came to 12 bases. This CDR3 has 15 amino acids. This chain's CDR3 is CASSPALGSTDTQYF. The CDR3 nucleotides are TGCGCCAGCAGCCCCGCCCTCGGCAGCACAGATACGCAGTATTTT.

There are many counts of this clonotype. The junction shows a germline mismatch at one end, possibly a read error. The chain recombines TRBV6-2 or TRBV6-3 with TRBJ2-5, with a weak D call TRBD2 (5 bases). This CDR3 contains 13 residues. Germline assignment: CDR1 MNHEY and CDR2 SVGEGT. The CDR3 reads CACNTGYQETQYF. The CDR3 coding sequence is TGTGCCTGCAATACGGGATACCAGGAGACCCAGTACTTC.

This clonotype was recorded at least ten times. V gene TRBV12-3 or TRBV12-4 combines with J gene TRBJ2-1; D might be TRBD1 (6 bases). V lost 5 bases and J 1 base, leaving 15 bases between the germline ends. The CDR3 length is 16 residues. The CDR3 nucleotides read TGTGCCAGCAGTCACGACACAGGGTTTTCCTACAATGAGCAGTTCTTC. Translation gives CASSHDTGFSYNEQFF.

By share, this clonotype ranks as medium-sized. This chain joins TRBV6-2 or TRBV6-3 and TRBJ2-3; the match to TRBD2 covers 10 bases. The CDR3 has 16 residues. Unmatched junction bases numbered 7, after V lost 2 bases and J lost 5 bases. Germline assignment: CDR1 MNHEY and CDR2 SVGEGT. CDR3: CASSYLTSGEKDTQYF. In DNA form, the CDR3 reads TGTGCCAGCAGTTACCTCACTAGCGGGGAGAAAGATACGCAGTATTTT.

Only a few counts were recorded for this clonotype. The V and J genes are TRBV20-1 and TRBJ1-5; maybe TRBD1 (5 bases). CDR3 length equals 12 residues. Deletions cut 3 bases from V and 11 bases from J, with 14 bases between. CDR1 is DFQATT and CDR2 is SNEGSKA in the germline V gene (reference sequence). DNA for the CDR3: TGCAGTGCTAGCAGGGACCAAGGTACCCAGCATTTT. Translation gives CSASRDQGTQHF.

J is TRBJ2-7 and V is TRBV2, with D possibly being TRBD1 (5 bases). The germline CDR1 and CDR2 sequences are SNHLY and FYNNEI. The CDR3 spans 13 residues. V was clipped by 11 bases and J by 0 bases, with 14 bases between them. The CDR3 nucleotides read TGTGCCGCAAGCACAGGTAGCTCCTACGAGCAGTACTTC. Translated, it gives CAASTGSSYEQYF.

In its sample, this clonotype ranks as medium-sized. V gene TRBV4-3 combines with J gene TRBJ2-5; 9 bases are shared with TRBD2. In germline, CDR1 is LGHNA, CDR2 YSLEER. This CDR3 region has 14 residues. Trimming removed 4 bases from V and 5 bases from J; junction bases left unmatched: 5. The CDR3 DNA follows: TGCGCCAGCAGCCCGGGACTAGCCGGCGAGACCCAGTACTTC. This encodes CASSPGLAGETQYF.